The rows below give T cell receptor beta chains drawn from one sample of a study of control samples from healthy donors and cancer patients. TCRdb's table, derived via immunoSEQ multiplex PCR, lists solely in-frame clones and lacks some. The sample includes roughly 400,000 clones, approximately 90% of them seen just once. Sequencing input: PBMCs. These receptors originate from a middle-aged man with head and neck cancer. Both conserved end residues are part of each CDR3. D genes are given only for firm matches. Clone size is shown for a subset of rows, as once, few, many or a class of expanded clone.

DNA	CDR3	J	V	size	D
TGTGCCAGCAGTGATCATGGGGGGGCCTCCTACGAGCAGTACTTC	CASSDHGGASYEQYF	TRBJ2-7	TRBV25-1	NA	NA
TGTGCCAGCAGCCCCCTTCTATCGGGTCAGCCCCAGCATTTT	CASSPLLSGQPQHF	TRBJ1-5	TRBV7-2	NA	NA
TGTGCTAGCAGAACCGGGACTAGCGGACAAGAGACCCAGTACTTC	CASRTGTSGQETQYF	TRBJ2-5	TRBV7-7	few	TRBD2
TGTGCCAGCAGCCAAGATGGCTACGAGCAGTACTTC	CASSQDGYEQYF	TRBJ2-7	TRBV4-2	NA	NA
TGTGCCAGCAGCTTAGCGCGTAAGGGGAGATCTAACTATGGCTACACCTTC	CASSLARKGRSNYGYTF	TRBJ1-2	TRBV7-9	NA	NA
TGTGCCACCAGTGTAGGGGGGGGAGATACGCAGTATTTT	CATSVGGGDTQYF	TRBJ2-3	TRBV24-1	NA	NA
TGTGCCAGCAGAGGCCCCTTCGTCGGTGGGGGGTTCACAGATACGCAGTATTTT	CASRGPFVGGGFTDTQYF	TRBJ2-3	TRBV27	NA	NA
TGTGCCAGCAGCTTGCCGACAGCCACTGAAGCTTTCTTT	CASSLPTATEAFF	TRBJ1-1	TRBV5-4	NA	NA
TGTGCCACGTCCCACAATGAAGCCTACGAGCAGTACTTC	CATSHNEAYEQYF	TRBJ2-7	TRBV15	NA	NA
TGTGCCAGCACCTCATGGGGGAGGGCGCCCTACGAGCAGTACTTC	CASTSWGRAPYEQYF	TRBJ2-7	TRBV6-6	NA	TRBD2
TGCGCCAGCAGAGAAGACAGGAATAATTCACCCCTCCACTTT	CASREDRNNSPLHF	TRBJ1-6	TRBV10-2	NA	NA
TGCGCCAGCTCCAAGAGGCAGGGGGGTAATGAGCAGTTCTTC	CASSKRQGGNEQFF	TRBJ2-1	TRBV10-1	once	NA
TGTGCCAGCAGTTCCCCGACTGGAGCTGGAAACACCATATATTTT	CASSSPTGAGNTIYF	TRBJ1-3	TRBV28	NA	NA
TGTGCCAGCAGCTCCTTCCGAGACGACGAGCAGTACTTC	CASSSFRDDEQYF	TRBJ2-7	TRBV7-3	once	NA
TGCGCCAGCAGCCTCCCGACTGGGGAAATATCTGGAAACACCATATATTTT	CASSLPTGEISGNTIYF	TRBJ1-3	TRBV5-1	NA	NA
TGTGCCTGGAGTGTAAAATTGGGGGGCAATCAGCCCCAGCATTTT	CAWSVKLGGNQPQHF	TRBJ1-5	TRBV30	NA	NA
TGTGCCAGTAATCGAAACTATGGCTACACCTTC	CASNRNYGYTF	TRBJ1-2	TRBV19	NA	NA
TGTGCTAGTGGTATGGGCCAAGGGGGAAACACCATATATTTT	CASGMGQGGNTIYF	TRBJ1-3	TRBV12-5	NA	NA
TGTGCCAGCAGTTACGAGGTCTCCTATGGCTACACCTTC	CASSYEVSYGYTF	TRBJ1-2	TRBV6-2/TRBV6-3	NA	NA
TGTGCCAGCAGCTTAGTAGGTCACGCCAACCAAGCTTTCTTT	CASSLVGHANQAFF	TRBJ1-1	TRBV7-2	NA	NA
TGTGCCAGCAGCCTGGGGCAGGACGAATGGAGCACTGAAGCTTTCTTT	CASSLGQDEWSTEAFF	TRBJ1-1	TRBV9	NA	NA
TGTGCCAGCAGTTTGGGTGAGCAGTTCTTC	CASSLGEQFF	TRBJ2-1	TRBV12-3/TRBV12-4	NA	NA
TGTGCCTGGAGTAGGGGACAGGGGACTTTCGGCACTGAAGCTTTCTTT	CAWSRGQGTFGTEAFF	TRBJ1-1	TRBV30	NA	TRBD1